This entry describes one T cell receptor (beta chain). These data are taken from a study of blood T cells in healthy people across ages. The CDR3 consists of 16 residues. With V trimmed by 0 bases and J by 10 bases, 10 bases remained unmatched. Germline V gene lookup returns CDR1 SGHRS and CDR2 YFSETQ. It was with a sample-barcoded 5' primer and a J-beta primer mix that a second PCR of roughly 7 to 12 cycles was run. TCRdb fed the 5' RACE reads into MiXCR, producing one record per CDR3 protein. Altogether about a million distinct CDR3 sequences are present, about 44% being singletons, with the ten largest covering roughly 12%.

This chain links TRBV5-1 with TRBJ2-1; TRBD2 agrees at 10 bases. The source of this sequence is a man aged 25-40 years in good health. Specimen: blood. CDR3 region: CASSLEASGGMGEQFF. As DNA, the CDR3 is TGCGCCAGCAGCTTGGAGGCTAGCGGGGGAATGGGCGAGCAGTTCTTC.